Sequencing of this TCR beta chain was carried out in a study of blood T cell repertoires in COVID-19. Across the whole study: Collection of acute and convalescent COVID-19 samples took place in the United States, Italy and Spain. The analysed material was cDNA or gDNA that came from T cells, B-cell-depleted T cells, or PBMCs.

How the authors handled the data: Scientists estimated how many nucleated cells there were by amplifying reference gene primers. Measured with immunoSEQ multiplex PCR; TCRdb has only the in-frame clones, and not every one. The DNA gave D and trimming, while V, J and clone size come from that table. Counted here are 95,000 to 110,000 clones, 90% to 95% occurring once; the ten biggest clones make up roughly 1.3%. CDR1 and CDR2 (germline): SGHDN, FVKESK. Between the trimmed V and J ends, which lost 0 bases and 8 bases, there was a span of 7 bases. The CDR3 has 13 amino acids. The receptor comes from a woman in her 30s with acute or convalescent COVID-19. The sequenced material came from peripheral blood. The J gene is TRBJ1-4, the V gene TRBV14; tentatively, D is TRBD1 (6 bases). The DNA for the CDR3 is TGTGCCAGCAGCCAAGAAGACAGGGAAAAACTGTTTTTT. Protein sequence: CASSQEDREKLFF.